These T cell receptor beta chains were read from a single sample in a study of shared clonotypes between healthy human individuals. Repertoires were generated with immunoSEQ multiplex PCR, while TCRdb's copy carries only in-frame clones and drops some. This table has hundreds of thousands of clones, approximately 80% appearing once. Sequenced: PBMCs. These receptors all come from a woman aged 40-49 years in good health. Some clones in this sample may be carry-over from other donors' samples. Both conserved end residues are part of each CDR3. Each record gives: D gene, V gene, J gene, clone size, CDR3 protein, CDR3 DNA. D genes are given only for firm matches. Where a row states a size, it is once, few, many or the class of an expanded clone; other rows omit it.

TRBD2	TRBV30	TRBJ2-1	once	CAWSGLAGYNEQFF	TGTGCCTGGAGCGGACTAGCGGGGTACAATGAGCAGTTCTTC
TRBD1	TRBV4-2	TRBJ1-1	.	CASSSPGEGAGEAFF	TGTGCCAGCAGCTCCCCCGGGGAGGGGGCGGGTGAAGCTTTCTTT
TRBD2	TRBV5-1	TRBJ2-1	few	CASSPSPLGGVTRNEQFF	TGCGCCAGCAGCCCCTCACCCTTGGGGGGGGTAACGCGGAATGAGCAGTTCTTC
TRBD1	TRBV2	TRBJ2-1	.	CASCTGGRFQFF	TGTGCCAGCTGTACAGGGGGCCGGTTTCAGTTCTTC
.	TRBV10-3	TRBJ2-7	.	CAISEPSLANEQYF	TGTGCCATCAGTGAGCCCTCCCTCGCAAACGAGCAGTACTTC
TRBD2	TRBV29-1	TRBJ2-1	once	CSAGLAGFNEQFF	TGCAGCGCCGGACTAGCGGGTTTTAATGAGCAGTTCTTC
.	TRBV7-3	TRBJ1-5	.	CASSIDRNQPQHF	TGTGCCAGCAGCATCGACAGGAATCAGCCCCAGCATTTT
TRBD1	TRBV5-1	TRBJ2-2	.	CASSLGTGGTGELFF	TGCGCCAGCAGCCTCGGGACAGGAGGCACCGGGGAGCTGTTTTTT
TRBD2	TRBV25-1	TRBJ2-7	.	CASSDSSGPYEQYF	TGTGCCAGCAGTGATTCTAGCGGTCCCTACGAGCAGTACTTC
TRBD2	TRBV30	TRBJ2-7	.	CAWSMIAGTYEQYF	TGTGCCTGGAGTATGATAGCGGGAACCTACGAGCAGTACTTC
.	TRBV27	TRBJ2-2	.	CASSLSTYTGELFF	TGTGCCAGCAGTTTATCAACATACACCGGGGAGCTGTTTTTT
.	TRBV7-7	TRBJ2-5	few	CASSLVRGAGETQYF	TGTGCTAGCAGCTTAGTGAGGGGCGCCGGAGAGACCCAGTACTTC
TRBD2	TRBV9	TRBJ2-1	.	CASSVAGASGSDEQFF	TGTGCCAGCAGCGTAGCTGGGGCTAGCGGGAGCGATGAGCAGTTCTTC
.	TRBV6-1	TRBJ2-2	.	CASSEQGPFNTGELFF	TGTGCCAGCAGTGAGCAGGGTCCCTTTAACACCGGGGAGCTGTTTTTT
.	TRBV29-1	TRBJ2-7	.	CSVEENYEQYF	TGCAGCGTTGAGGAGAACTACGAGCAGTACTTC
TRBD2	TRBV5-5	TRBJ2-7	.	CASSPTSGGYEQYF	TGTGCCAGCAGCCCGACTAGCGGGGGCTACGAGCAGTACTTC
.	TRBV27	TRBJ2-5	.	CASSTLRAGKTQYF	TGTGCCAGCAGCACCCTGCGGGCGGGGAAGACCCAGTACTTC
.	TRBV30	TRBJ2-2	.	CAWSPWDRLNTGELFF	TGTGCCTGGAGCCCTTGGGACCGGTTGAACACCGGGGAGCTGTTTTTT
.	TRBV15	TRBJ2-7	once	CATAETGRYEQYF	TGTGCCACCGCTGAGACGGGGAGGTACGAGCAGTACTTC
.	TRBV18	TRBJ2-7	.	CASSPGDHSYEQYF	TGTGCCAGCTCACCTGGGGACCATTCCTACGAGCAGTACTTC
TRBD1	TRBV2	TRBJ1-5	.	CASSEDRGRAGPQHF	TGTGCCAGCAGTGAGGACAGGGGCCGCGCAGGGCCCCAGCATTTT
.	TRBV19	TRBJ2-5	.	CASSISAAETQYF	TGTGCCAGTAGTATTAGTGCAGCGGAGACCCAGTACTTC
.	TRBV28	TRBJ1-2	once	CASSWADGYTF	TGTGCCAGCAGTTGGGCGGATGGCTACACCTTC
TRBD2	TRBV10-3	TRBJ2-1	.	CAMGTSGYNEQFF	TGTGCCATGGGGACTAGCGGCTACAATGAGCAGTTCTTC
.	TRBV9	TRBJ1-2	.	CASSGGSTSPLGYGYTF	TGTGCCAGCAGCGGGGGATCAACTTCCCCTTTGGGGTATGGCTACACCTTC
TRBD2	TRBV10-3	TRBJ2-2	once	CAIRPGLADTGELFF	TGTGCCATCAGGCCGGGACTAGCCGACACCGGGGAGCTGTTTTTT
.	TRBV25-1	TRBJ1-5	.	CASSEPMMDIGQPQHF	TGTGCCAGCAGTGAACCTATGATGGACATAGGGCAGCCCCAGCATTTT
TRBD1	TRBV27	TRBJ1-4	few	CASSLNQQGYSSEKLFF	TGTGCCAGCAGCCTAAACCAACAGGGGTACTCATCTGAAAAACTGTTTTTT
TRBD1	TRBV5-1	TRBJ1-2	.	CASSWLSDRGRGYGYIF	TGCGCCAGCAGCTGGCTTTCCGACAGGGGGCGGGGCTATGGCTACATCTTC
TRBD1	TRBV28	TRBJ1-2	medium-sized	CASRTTGVRYGYTF	TGTGCCAGCAGAACTACAGGGGTCCGGTATGGCTACACCTTC
TRBD2	TRBV18	TRBJ2-2	.	CASSPPATGGGTGELFF	TGTGCCAGCTCACCACCGGCTACGGGAGGTGGTACCGGGGAGCTGTTTTTT
.	TRBV28	TRBJ1-2	.	CASSLWPGSNYGYTF	TGTGCCAGCAGTTTATGGCCAGGTTCCAACTATGGCTACACCTTC
TRBD2	TRBV4-1	TRBJ2-1	many	CASSHGLGGGRSGDEQFF	TGCGCCAGCAGCCACGGCTTGGGTGGCGGGAGGTCTGGGGATGAGCAGTTCTTC
TRBD2	TRBV27	TRBJ2-7	.	CASSLLAGTYEQYF	TGTGCCAGCAGTTTATTAGCGGGCACCTACGAGCAGTACTTC
.	TRBV6-1	TRBJ1-4	once	CASSEAQGGVEKLFF	TGTGCCAGCAGTGAAGCGCAGGGAGGGGTTGAAAAACTGTTTTTT
TRBD2	TRBV7-9	TRBJ2-1	once	CASSLLAGVGEQFF	TGTGCCAGCAGCTTGCTAGCGGGAGTAGGGGAGCAGTTCTTC
TRBD1	TRBV4-2	TRBJ2-2	.	CASSLTGTGIPHLTGELFF	TGTGCCAGCAGCCTAACCGGGACAGGGATACCCCACCTCACCGGGGAGCTGTTTTTT
.	TRBV4-1	TRBJ1-5	few	CASRQVGNSNQPQHF	TGCGCCAGCAGACAAGTTGGGAATAGCAATCAGCCCCAGCATTTT
.	TRBV4-1	TRBJ2-7	.	CASSQLPGTPEQYF	TGCGCCAGCAGCCAACTTCCCGGGACTCCCGAGCAGTACTTC
.	TRBV5-5	TRBJ2-1	few	CASSLLRGYNEQFF	TGTGCCAGCAGCTTGCTTAGGGGGTACAATGAGCAGTTCTTC
.	TRBV27	TRBJ2-2	.	CASSLQGLAGELFF	TGTGCCAGCAGTTTACAGGGGCTGGCCGGGGAGCTGTTTTTT
.	TRBV5-6	TRBJ2-7	few	CASSLPGHYSYEQYF	TGTGCCAGCAGCTTGCCGGGACACTACTCCTACGAGCAGTACTTC
.	TRBV7-3	TRBJ2-1	.	CASSSGGGRDEQFF	TGTGCCAGCAGCTCGGGAGGGGGCAGGGATGAGCAGTTCTTC
TRBD1	TRBV7-3	TRBJ2-2	.	CASRPPGQSNTGELFF	TGTGCCAGCAGGCCGCCGGGACAGTCGAACACCGGGGAGCTGTTTTTT
.	TRBV28	TRBJ2-2	.	CASTFYRLNTGELFF	TGTGCCAGCACCTTCTACCGATTAAACACCGGGGAGCTGTTTTTT
.	TRBV12-5	TRBJ2-2	.	CASGGDGETGELFF	TGTGCTAGTGGCGGGGACGGCGAAACCGGGGAGCTGTTTTTT
.	TRBV29-1	TRBJ2-1	.	CSVWTATPSYNEQFF	TGCAGCGTTTGGACCGCCACACCATCCTACAATGAGCAGTTCTTC
.	TRBV5-6	TRBJ2-2	.	CASSRDFGETGELFF	TGTGCCAGCAGCCGGGACTTTGGGGAAACCGGGGAGCTGTTTTTT
.	TRBV7-2	TRBJ2-7	.	CASSLGAVSYEQYF	TGTGCCAGCAGCTTGGGGGCAGTTTCCTACGAGCAGTACTTC
.	TRBV10-1	TRBJ2-7	.	CASSAGTPYEQYF	TGCGCCAGCAGTGCAGGGACCCCCTACGAGCAGTACTTC
TRBD2	TRBV27	TRBJ2-1	.	CASSFGLAGYNEQFF	TGTGCCAGCAGTTTTGGACTAGCGGGCTACAATGAGCAGTTCTTC
.	TRBV27	TRBJ2-3	.	CASSLLGGGGTDTQYF	TGTGCCAGCAGTTTATTGGGAGGAGGAGGCACAGATACGCAGTATTTT
TRBD2	TRBV7-2	TRBJ2-7	.	CASSLGLAGGSDEQYF	TGTGCCAGCAGCCTCGGACTAGCGGGTGGTAGCGACGAGCAGTACTTC
.	TRBV18	TRBJ1-5	few	CASSPSGKNQPQHF	TGTGCCAGCTCACCCTCAGGAAAGAATCAGCCCCAGCATTTT
TRBD1	TRBV7-9	TRBJ1-4	.	CASSRQGATNEKLFF	TGTGCCAGCAGCCGACAGGGAGCAACTAATGAAAAACTGTTTTTT